Sequencing of this T cell receptor beta chain was carried out in a study of cytomegalovirus exposure and HLA in healthy donors. The V end was cut by 0 bases, the J end by 9 bases, with 12 bases between. Germline CDR1 GTSNPN, CDR2 SVGIG (reference sequence). There are 13 residues in the CDR3. PCR was performed using 60 Vbeta and 13 Jbeta primers. Data came from immunoSEQ multiplex PCR; TCRdb stores just in-frame clones and leaves some out. Of 85,000 to 95,000 clones detected, 65% to 75% appear once; the ten largest clones hold around 24%. Sequenced material: PBMCs. The TCR comes from a man younger than 40 in good health and CMV-seropositive. The chain combines TRBV30 with TRBJ1-5; D may be TRBD1 (6 bases). CDR3 sequence (DNA): TGTGCCTGGAGTGTACAAGGGGGTGGGCCCCAGCATTTT. Amino acid sequence: CAWSVQGGGPQHF.